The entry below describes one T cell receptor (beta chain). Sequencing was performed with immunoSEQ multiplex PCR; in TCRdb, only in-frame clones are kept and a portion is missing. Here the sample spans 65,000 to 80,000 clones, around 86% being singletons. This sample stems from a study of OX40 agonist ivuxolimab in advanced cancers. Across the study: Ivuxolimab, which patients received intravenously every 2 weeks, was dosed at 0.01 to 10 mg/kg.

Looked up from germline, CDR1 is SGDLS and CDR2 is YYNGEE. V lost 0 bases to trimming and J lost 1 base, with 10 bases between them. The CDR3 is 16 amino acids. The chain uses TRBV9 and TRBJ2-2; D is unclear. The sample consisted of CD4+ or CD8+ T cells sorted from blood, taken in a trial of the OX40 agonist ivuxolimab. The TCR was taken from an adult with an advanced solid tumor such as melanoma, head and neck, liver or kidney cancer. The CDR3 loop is CASSVDPIKNTGELFF. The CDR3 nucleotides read TGTGCCAGCAGCGTAGACCCGATAAAGAACACCGGGGAGCTGTTTTTT.